The 26 T cell receptor beta chains below were found in one sample sequenced in a study of shared clonotypes between healthy human individuals. Sequencing was performed with immunoSEQ multiplex PCR; in TCRdb, only in-frame clones are kept and a portion is missing. The repertoire holds approximately 2.5 million clones, with more than 90% as singletons. The sample comprised naive CD4+ T cells sorted from blood. The subset denotes: CD45RA+ positively selected. These TCRs come from a man between 18 and 35 years old in good health.

The gene calls are TRBV7-9 and TRBJ2-4; no reliable D call. Per the germline V gene, CDR1 is SEHNR and CDR2 is FQNEAQ (reference sequence). The V gene lost 2 bases and the J gene lost 0 bases, with 11 bases spanning the gap. This CDR3 comprises 16 residues. The CDR3 protein is CASSLLSGLAKNIQYF. For the CDR3, the DNA is TGTGCCAGCAGCTTACTATCCGGGTTAGCCAAAAACATTCAGTACTTC.

CDR3 sequence reads: CAWSGGQGIEKLFF. The CDR3 DNA reads as TGTGCCTGGAGTGGGGGACAGGGGATTGAAAAACTGTTTTTT. The gene calls are TRBV30 and TRBJ1-4; TRBD1 aligns across 10 bases. CDR3 length: 14 residues. Germline V gives CDR1 GTSNPN, CDR2 SVGIG (reference sequence). Germline trimming cut 1 base from V and 7 bases from J; bases unmatched to any gene: 3.

This clone was recorded once. The CDR3 spells CASSPAYGGYNEQFF. In nucleotides, the CDR3 is TGTGCCAGCAGCCCCGCTTATGGGGGATACAATGAGCAGTTCTTC. The V and J genes are TRBV7-2 and TRBJ2-1, with D perhaps being TRBD1 or TRBD2 (5 bases each). Trimming removed 5 bases from V and 4 bases from J, with 15 bases in between. The CDR3 length is 15 residues. CDR1 and CDR2 (germline): SGHTA, FQGNSA.

CDR3 residues: CASSVSPSYGYTF. CDR3 DNA sequence: TGTGCCAGCAGCGTATCACCCAGCTATGGCTACACCTTC. The chain combines TRBV9 with TRBJ1-2, with D unclear. The V end lost 1 base, the J end lost 4 bases, and 8 bases lay between the germline ends. The CDR3 totals 13 residues. Germline assignment: CDR1 SGDLS and CDR2 YYNGEE.

A few counts support this clone. This chain links TRBV5-6 with TRBJ1-1; no clear D. Germline values: CDR1 SGHDT, CDR2 YYEEEE. The CDR3 has 15 amino acids. V was clipped by 4 bases and J by 0 bases, with 13 bases between them. CDR3: CASSPRPGLNTEAFF. The DNA of the CDR3 is TGTGCCAGCAGCCCTAGACCAGGATTGAACACTGAAGCTTTCTTT.

V is TRBV11-2 and J is TRBJ1-3, with TRBD1 identical over 9 bases. The CDR3 loop spans 15 amino acids. Germline V lookup: CDR1 SGHAT, CDR2 FQNNGV. Losses at the gene ends were 5 bases for V and 7 bases for J; bases not matched to a gene: 9. The CDR3: CASSRVGQGGNTIYF. The CDR3, as DNA: TGTGCCAGCAGCCGCGTGGGACAGGGTGGGAACACCATATATTTT.

The gene calls are TRBV6-5 and TRBJ2-1; 15 nucleotides agree with TRBD2. The ends lost 5 bases at V and 9 bases at J; junction bases unmatched: 5. Germline V gives CDR1 MNHEY, CDR2 SVGAGI. The CDR3 contains 15 residues. The CDR3 DNA follows: TGTGCCAGCAGTGGGACTAGCGGGAGGTTAAGTGAGCAGTTCTTC. Translation gives CASSGTSGRLSEQFF.

The chain recombines TRBV5-5 with TRBJ2-1, with 8 bases fitting TRBD1. V trimming: 1 base; J trimming: 7 bases; junction bases outside the gene matches: 4. The germline CDR1 and CDR2 sequences are SGHKS and YYEKEE (reference sequence). The CDR3 runs 14 residues. CDR3 amino acids: CASSLTGGFNEQFF. The CDR3 DNA is TGTGCCAGCAGCTTGACAGGGGGGTTTAATGAGCAGTTCTTC.

This chain joins TRBV2 and TRBJ2-3; a weak D match, TRBD1 (6 bases). Per germline, CDR1 SNHLY and CDR2 FYNNEI. The CDR3 runs to 13 residues. Deletions cut 9 bases from V and 5 bases from J, with 15 bases between. CDR3 DNA: TGTGCCAGGAGCAGGGGATCTCGAGATACGCAGTATTTT. It codes for CARSRGSRDTQYF. The variable domain in full, completed from reference TRBV2 and TRBJ2-3, reads EPEVTQTPSHQVTQMGQEVILRCVPISNHLYFYWYRQILGQKVEFLVSFYNNEISEKSEIFDDQFSVERPDGSNFTLKIRSTKLEDSAMYFCARSRGSRDTQYFGPGTRLTVL.

DNA for the CDR3: TGTGCCAGCAGTTCGCTTTGGGGGAGCAATCAGCCCCAGCATTTT. It codes for CASSSLWGSNQPQHF. J is TRBJ1-5 and V is TRBV6-5, with D maybe TRBD1 (5 bases). The CDR3 spans 15 residues. V lost 4 bases and J lost 1, with 11 bases in between. In germline, CDR1 is MNHEY, CDR2 SVGAGI.

The chain has TRBV28 and TRBJ2-3, with 11 bases that match TRBD2. Germline values: CDR1 MDHEN, CDR2 SYDVKM. Unmatched junction bases numbered 7, after V lost 8 bases and J lost 3 bases. The CDR3 consists of 15 residues. In DNA, the CDR3 is TGTGCCAGCTCGCCTAGCGGGGGGTGGACAGATACGCAGTATTTT. This gives the protein CASSPSGGWTDTQYF.

The rearrangement joins TRBV27 to TRBJ1-4; TRBD1 matches at 7 bases. The CDR3 runs 13 residues. Germline V gene data show CDR1 as MNHEY and CDR2 as SMNVEV (reference sequence). The V segment lost 9 bases and the J segment 10 bases; nucleotides outside the gene matches: 11. The CDR3 reads CASSQGLEGKLFF. In nucleotides, the CDR3 is TGTGCCAGTTCACAGGGGTTAGAGGGAAAACTGTTTTTT.

This chain connects TRBV10-3 to TRBJ1-6, with a tentative D call TRBD1 (6 bases). Per the germline V gene, CDR1 is ENHRY and CDR2 is SYGVKD. The CDR3 loop spans 14 amino acids. Trimming removed 5 bases from V and 8 bases from J, with 13 bases in between. This CDR3 is CAISQGTHYSPLHF. CDR3 nucleotide sequence: TGTGCCATCAGTCAGGGGACTCATTATTCACCCCTCCACTTT.

About this clone itself: The sample carries other DNA sequences with the same CDR3. The chain combines TRBV4-1 with TRBJ2-5, with D perhaps matching TRBD2 (6 bases). This CDR3 comprises 14 residues. V was pared by 2 bases and J by 4 bases, with 11 bases between. CDR1 is MGHRA and CDR2 is YSYEKL in the germline V gene. CDR3 DNA sequence: TGCGCCAGCAGCCAACTGGCGGGGATAGAGACCCAGTACTTC. It yields the protein CASSQLAGIETQYF.

Remarks on this clone: The sample carries other DNA sequences with the same CDR3. The chain employs TRBV18 and TRBJ1-6; D unresolved. This CDR3 is 14 amino acids long. The V end was cut by 3 bases, the J end by 4 bases, with 7 bases between. Germline V gene lookup returns CDR1 KGHSH and CDR2 LQKENI. The CDR3 DNA reads TGTGCCAGCTCACCTCTGGGGTATAATTCACCCCTCCACTTT. Its translation is CASSPLGYNSPLHF.

In its sample, this clone was seen once. The genes are TRBV2 and TRBJ2-4, with a tentative D call TRBD1 (5 bases). Germline assignment: CDR1 SNHLY and CDR2 FYNNEI. Between the trimmed V and J ends, which lost 6 bases and 0 bases, there was a span of 12 bases. The CDR3 runs 15 residues. In DNA form, the CDR3 reads TGTGCCAGCAGATCGACAGCACTAGCCAAAAACATTCAGTACTTC. Amino acid sequence: CASRSTALAKNIQYF.

The J gene is TRBJ2-7, the V gene TRBV18; the D is unclear. Germline CDR1 reads KGHSH; CDR2 reads LQKENI. This CDR3 is built from 15 residues. Trimming stripped 3 bases from V and 5 bases from J, with 17 bases between. The DNA for the CDR3 is TGTGCCAGCTCACCGGACGGTGGGATCTCTAACGAGCAGTACTTC. Its translation: CASSPDGGISNEQYF.

The chain combines TRBV5-6 with TRBJ1-4; tentative D call: TRBD1 (5 bases). CDR1 and CDR2 (germline): SGHDT, YYEEEE. The CDR3 length is 16 residues. The V end was cut by 1 base, the J end by 5 bases, with 15 bases between. The CDR3, as DNA: TGTGCCAGCAGCTTGCAAGAAAGGGCAGGGAATGAAAAACTGTTTTTT. Translating it yields CASSLQERAGNEKLFF.

Only a few counts were recorded for this clone. This rearrangement joins TRBV4-1 to TRBJ1-2; D is unclear. In germline, CDR1 is MGHRA, CDR2 YSYEKL. The CDR3 runs 13 residues. Trimming removed 1 base from V and 4 bases from J, with 7 bases in between. CDR3 loop: CASSQAAFYGYTF. CDR3 nucleotides: TGCGCCAGCAGCCAAGCGGCCTTCTATGGCTACACCTTC.

The chain uses TRBV5-1 and TRBJ2-3; TRBD1 aligns across 8 bases. J lost 1 base, V lost 4 bases, and 2 bases had no gene match. CDR1 SGHRS and CDR2 YFSETQ come from the germline V gene. The CDR3 is made up of 14 amino acids. The CDR3 spells CASSQGAGTDTQYF. Here the CDR3 DNA reads TGCGCCAGCAGCCAGGGGGCGGGCACAGATACGCAGTATTTT. Full variable domain (remainder filled in from reference TRBV5-1 and TRBJ2-3): KAGVTQTPRYLIKTRGQQVTLSCSPISGHRSVSWYQQTPGQGLQFLFEYFSETQRNKGNFPGRFSGRQFSNSRSEMNVSTLELGDSALYLCASSQGAGTDTQYFGPGTRLTVL.

This sequence joins TRBV30 and TRBJ2-1; 8 bases align to TRBD2. Looked up from germline, CDR1 is GTSNPN and CDR2 is SVGIG (reference sequence). The CDR3 runs 14 residues. Trimming removed 4 bases from V and 8 bases from J; junction bases left unmatched: 10. Written as DNA, the CDR3 is TGTGCCTGGATCAGAGAAGCGGGAGTCGATGAGCAGTTCTTC. Residues: CAWIREAGVDEQFF. Full variable domain (outside the CDR3, taken from reference TRBV30 and TRBJ2-1): SQTIHQWPATLVQPVGSPLSLECTVEGTSNPNLYWYRQAAGRGLQLLFYSVGIGQISSEVPQNLSASRPQDRQFILSSKKLLLSDSGFYLCAWIREAGVDEQFFGPGTRLTVL.

A word on this clone: The sample has other DNA sequences that encode this CDR3 too. The chain couples TRBV11-2 to TRBJ1-1; 9 nucleotides match TRBD1. The CDR3 consists of 13 residues. V shed 5 bases, J shed 6 bases, and the junction held 4 bases outside the gene matches. Germline V gene data show CDR1 as SGHAT and CDR2 as FQNNGV. The CDR3 DNA follows: TGTGCCAGCAGCCCGGACAGGGGAGCTGAAGCTTTCTTT. Protein sequence: CASSPDRGAEAFF. Based on the CDR3 plus reference TRBV11-2 and TRBJ1-1, the full variable domain is EAGVAQSPRYKIIEKRQSVAFWCNPISGHATLYWYQQILGQGPKLLIQFQNNGVVDDSQLPKDRFSAERLKGVDSTLKIQPAKLEDSAVYLCASSPDRGAEAFFGQGTRLTVV.

V gene TRBV13 combines with J gene TRBJ2-3, with 8 bases aligning to TRBD2. With V trimmed by 10 bases and J by 4 bases, 13 bases remained unmatched. CDR3 length: 15 residues. Germline lookup yields CDR1 PRHDT and CDR2 FYEKMQ (reference sequence). CDR3 in DNA: TGTGCCACGTGGAGGGCTAGCGGGTTACCAGATACGCAGTATTTT. Its protein is CATWRASGLPDTQYF. The complete variable domain, with remaining parts taken from reference TRBV13 and TRBJ2-3, reads AAGVIQSPRHLIKEKRETATLKCYPIPRHDTVYWYQQGPGQDPQFLISFYEKMQSDKGSIPDRFSAQQFSDYHSELNMSSLELGDSALYFCATWRASGLPDTQYFGPGTRLTVL.

J is TRBJ2-7 and V is TRBV7-2, with TRBD1 as a possible D gene (6 bases). The CDR3 contains 13 residues. Germline V gives CDR1 SGHTA, CDR2 FQGNSA. V lost 1 base to trimming and J lost 10 bases, with 14 bases between them. CDR3 DNA: TGTGCCAGCAGCTTAGAACAGGGACATAAACAGTACTTC. Protein: CASSLEQGHKQYF.

V usage is TRBV5-3 and J usage is TRBJ1-6; TRBD1 is a possible D gene (6 bases). TRBV5-3 is recorded as an ORF, its role being uncertain. This CDR3 is built from 16 residues. Trimming removed 4 bases at V and 10 bases at J, with 21 bases between. The CDR3 DNA reads TGTGCCAGAAGCCCGGACAGCCTAAGGGATGCGTCACCCCTCCACTTT. Protein product: CARSPDSLRDASPLHF.

CDR3 nucleotides: TGCGCCAGCAGCTCGGGGGACGGCCTCTCTGGAAACACCATATATTTT. Translated: CASSSGDGLSGNTIYF. The chain recombines TRBV5-1 with TRBJ1-3; D possibly corresponds to TRBD1 (5 bases). Germline V gene lookup returns CDR1 SGHRS and CDR2 YFSETQ. The V end lost 3 bases, the J end lost 0 bases, and 13 bases lay between the germline ends. The CDR3 runs 16 residues.